This TCR beta chain was identified during a study of OX40 agonist ivuxolimab in advanced cancers. Study information: Patients in dose escalation had liver, melanoma, kidney or head and neck cancers. Prior anti-PD-1, anti-PD-L1 or anti-CTLA-4 therapy did not bar entry, and more than 35% had some. Findings and limits, study-wide: The study did not work out the antigen specificity of the expanded peripheral T cells.

A single count supports this clone. The target antigen is unknown. The assay was immunoSEQ multiplex PCR, and TCRdb's table has in-frame clones only and misses some. The sample comprises almost 85,000 clones, roughly 89% of which are singletons, and less than 0.2% rests with the top ten. Germline values: CDR1 SNHLY, CDR2 FYNNEI. Trimming left V 2 bases short and J 3 bases short, with 11 bases between. The CDR3 totals 15 residues. This material consisted of CD4+ or CD8+ T cells sorted from blood, taken in a trial of the OX40 agonist ivuxolimab. The chain uses TRBV2 and TRBJ1-5; D unclear. This receptor was identified in an adult with an advanced solid tumor such as melanoma, head and neck, liver or kidney cancer. The CDR3 reads CASSESVSFNQPQHF. Written as DNA, the CDR3 is TGTGCCAGCAGTGAATCGGTGTCGTTCAATCAGCCCCAGCATTTT. Together with reference TRBV2 and TRBJ1-5, the CDR3 gives the full variable domain: EPEVTQTPSHQVTQMGQEVILRCVPISNHLYFYWYRQILGQKVEFLVSFYNNEISEKSEIFDDQFSVERPDGSNFTLKIRSTKLEDSAMYFCASSESVSFNQPQHFGDGTRLSIL.